The 17 T cell receptor beta chains reported below all come from one sample, sequenced in a study of T-cell memory formation after mild COVID-19. TCRdb independently ran MiXCR on the 5' RACE reads; one entry per CDR3 protein. This table holds over 450,000 distinct CDR3 sequences, approximately 20% found once. Material: PBMCs or a T cell subset sorted from them (not recorded which). Receptors were obtained from an adult woman who had mild COVID-19 (a few samples of this study predate the infection). Cell type and time point are not known.

This clonotype was observed a handful of times. The chain combines TRBV25-1 with TRBJ1-2; D is unclear. The CDR3 contains 14 residues. CDR1 and CDR2 (germline): MGHDK, SYGVNS. Trimming cost V 2 bases and J 2 bases, with 9 bases left between them. The DNA for the CDR3 is TGTGCCAGCAGTGAACCTGACGTGAACTATGGCTACACCTTC. This translates into CASSEPDVNYGYTF.

The chain is built from TRBV20-1 and TRBJ2-1; 7 positions agree with TRBD2. There are 14 residues in the CDR3. Unmatched junction bases numbered 5, after V lost 3 bases and J lost 3 bases. Germline loops: CDR1 DFQATT, CDR2 SNEGSKA (reference sequence). CDR3 loop: CSASRGGDYNEQFF. Written as DNA, the CDR3 is TGCAGTGCTAGTCGCGGGGGAGACTACAATGAGCAGTTCTTC.

This clonotype appeared a few times. The CDR3, as DNA: TGTGCCAGCGAGAGGGGGCAGACTAGCACAGATACGCAGTATTTT. Its translation: CASERGQTSTDTQYF. This chain joins TRBV7-2 and TRBJ2-3, with 7 bases lining up with TRBD1. From germline, CDR1 is SGHTA and CDR2 FQGNSA. The CDR3 consists of 15 residues. J gave up 0 bases and V 8 bases, and 8 bases lay outside the gene matches.

This clonotype was found a few times. The genes are TRBV30 and TRBJ2-7; D not certain. The CDR3 is 12 residues long. V dropped 3 bases and J dropped 9 bases, with 15 bases sitting between them. Germline V lookup: CDR1 GTSNPN, CDR2 SVGIG (reference sequence). In nucleotides, the CDR3 is TGTGCCTGGAGCGAAAGTGTTGGTTCGCAGTACTTC. Translated: CAWSESVGSQYF.

This clonotype was detected a few times. V is TRBV20-1 and J is TRBJ1-5; D gene unclear. The CDR3 has 16 residues. Trimming left V 2 bases short and J 4 bases short, with 18 bases between. CDR1 DFQATT and CDR2 SNEGSKA come from the germline V gene (reference sequence). The CDR3 spells CSARNRGRHRNQPQHF. In nucleotides, the CDR3 is TGCAGTGCTAGAAACCGAGGACGACACCGGAATCAGCCCCAGCATTTT.

This clonotype was seen more than once but under ten times. The chain couples TRBV7-9 to TRBJ1-1; no clear D gene. The germline gives CDR1 SEHNR, CDR2 FQNEAQ (reference sequence). With 4 bases removed from V and 6 bases from J, the gap between germline ends came to 18 bases. The CDR3 is 15 residues long. CDR3 nucleotides: TGTGCCAGCAGCTACTCGTTACTTGGACGGTCTGAAGCTTTCTTT. It is translated as CASSYSLLGRSEAFF.

This clonotype has just a few counts. The rearrangement joins TRBV6-6 to TRBJ2-7; the D gene is possibly TRBD2 (5 bases). The CDR3 loop spans 15 amino acids. Trimming removed 2 bases from V and 0 bases from J, with 11 bases in between. Germline V gene data show CDR1 as MNHNY and CDR2 as SVGAGI (reference sequence). CDR3 DNA sequence: TGTGCCAGCAGTTACCCACACGGGGACTCCTACGAGCAGTACTTC. Protein sequence: CASSYPHGDSYEQYF.

This clonotype has at least ten counts. The CDR3 DNA sequence: TGTGCCAGCAGCTTGACAGGCACAGATACGCAGTATTTT. Translating gives CASSLTGTDTQYF. This sequence joins TRBV7-3 and TRBJ2-3; tentative D call: TRBD1 (5 bases). V lost 3 bases and J 1 base, leaving 5 bases between the germline ends. The CDR3 extends over 13 amino acids. Per the germline V gene, CDR1 is SGHTA and CDR2 is FQGTGA.

This clonotype was detected a few times. The chain employs TRBV24-1 and TRBJ1-5; D is uncertain. Per germline, CDR1 KGHDR and CDR2 SFDVKD. The V end lost 5 bases, the J end lost 1 base, and 11 bases lay between the germline ends. This CDR3 contains 15 residues. CDR3: CATSAQGGSNQPQHF. As DNA, the CDR3 is TGTGCCACCAGTGCACAAGGTGGAAGCAATCAGCCCCAGCATTTT.

The chain employs TRBV30 and TRBJ2-3; D gene unclear. CDR1 is GTSNPN and CDR2 is SVGIG in the germline V gene (reference sequence). The V end was cut by 0 bases, the J end by 4 bases, with 2 bases between. There are 11 residues in the CDR3. The chain's CDR3 is CAWSVPDTQYF. The DNA for the CDR3 is TGTGCCTGGAGTGTACCAGATACGCAGTATTTT.

The gene calls are TRBV15 and TRBJ2-3; no reliable D call. The V gene lost 0 bases and the J gene lost 1 base, with 11 bases spanning the gap. The CDR3 runs to 16 residues. Germline lookup yields CDR1 LNHNV and CDR2 YYDKDF (reference sequence). CDR3 DNA: TGTGCCACCAGCAGAGAGGAGCCCTGGGGCACAGATACGCAGTATTTT. This codes for CATSREEPWGTDTQYF.

Turning to this clonotype: One end of the junction fails to match germline, which may point to a read error. The genes are TRBV7-8 and TRBJ2-1; the D is unclear. The CDR3 sequence is 12 residues long. The germline gives CDR1 SGHVS, CDR2 FQNEAQ. CDR3 DNA sequence: TGTGCCAGCAGCTTAGATTGGGGTGAGCAGTTGTTC. It is translated as CASSLDWGEQLF.

This clonotype was counted a few times. The V gene is TRBV20-1, the J gene TRBJ2-5, with D perhaps matching TRBD1 (5 bases). Per the germline V gene, CDR1 is DFQATT and CDR2 is SNEGSKA (reference sequence). CDR3 length: 13 amino acids. Deletions cut 4 bases from V and 2 bases from J, with 11 bases between. The CDR3 nucleotides read TGCAGTGCTAAACCCGCAGGGCAAGAGACCCAGTACTTC. The encoded protein is CSAKPAGQETQYF.

In this sample, this clonotype turned up a few times. The chain carries TRBV5-5 and TRBJ1-6, with no clear D. The CDR3 consists of 15 residues. CDR1 is SGHKS, CDR2 YYEKEE, per germline (reference sequence). V shed 1 base and J shed 8 bases, with 13 bases lying between them. CDR3 nucleotide sequence: TGTGCCAGCAGCTTGACGCTTAGCAAGGATTCACCCCTCCACTTT. Amino acid sequence: CASSLTLSKDSPLHF.

This clonotype was picked up a small number of times. The chain links TRBV5-6 to TRBJ1-6, with D unresolved. Germline V lookup: CDR1 SGHDT, CDR2 YYEEEE. CDR3 length: 15 amino acids. V was shortened by 4 bases and J by 3 bases, with 11 bases between the two germline ends. The CDR3 loop reads CASSLPGGYNSPLHF. CDR3 DNA sequence: TGTGCCAGCAGCCTTCCGGGCGGCTATAATTCACCCCTCCACTTT.

This clonotype was picked up a small number of times. The chain combines TRBV29-1 with TRBJ1-2; no definite D call. The V end was cut by 6 bases, the J end by 5 bases, with 10 bases between. The germline gives CDR1 SQVTM, CDR2 ANQGSEA. This CDR3 comprises 11 residues. In DNA form, the CDR3 reads TGCAGCGTGGGCTTATCTTATGGCTACACCTTC. Translation: CSVGLSYGYTF.

This clonotype was observed a few times. V gene TRBV19 combines with J gene TRBJ2-3; the match to TRBD2 covers 13 bases. The CDR3 spans 19 residues. J lost 0 bases, V lost 6 bases, and 12 bases had no gene match. Germline loops: CDR1 LNHDA, CDR2 SQIVND (reference sequence). The CDR3 spells CASSRGGTSGEISTDTQYF. The DNA for the CDR3 is TGTGCCAGTAGCCGGGGCGGGACTAGCGGGGAGATAAGCACAGATACGCAGTATTTT. The whole variable domain, remainder taken from reference TRBV19 and TRBJ2-3, is DGGITQSPKYLFRKEGQNVTLSCEQNLNHDAMYWYRQDPGQGLRLIYYSQIVNDFQKGDIAEGYSVSREKKESFPLTVTSAQKNPTAFYLCASSRGGTSGEISTDTQYFGPGTRLTVL.